This T cell receptor (beta chain) was recovered during a study of CD8+CD57+ T cells in acquired aplastic anemia. Study background: Mean DNA quantity obtained from sorted CD4+ and CD8+ cells was 3 to 3.5 ug.

On this clonotype itself: Its antigen is unidentified.

Losses at the gene ends were 5 bases for V and 1 base for J; bases not matched to a gene: 9. Germline V gene lookup returns CDR1 DFQATT and CDR2 SNEGSKA (reference sequence). The CDR3 loop spans 15 amino acids. Researchers used genomic DNA as the template to profile TCR beta VDJ and CDR3. A single record per CDR3 protein comes from TCRdb applying MiXCR to the reads. The sample yields hundreds of thousands of distinct CDR3 sequences, roughly a third seen once. All sequencing subjects had displayed CD8+CD57+ cell expansion on flow cytometry. Severe acquired aplastic anemia was diagnosed in all patients. At blood sampling, none of the patients had yet received therapy. Notes on the study in general: Researchers report that twenty-nine CD8+ CDR3 sequences appeared in both patients and controls.

The sample taken for sequencing was sorted CD4+, CD8+, or CD8+CD57+ T cells (not recorded which) from PBMCs. The genes are TRBV20-1 and TRBJ2-3, with TRBD2 matching 7 bases. This clonotype was sampled from a human donor with aplastic anemia. Written as DNA, the CDR3 is TGCAGTGCTTGCACCCGGGACTACGGCACAGATACGCAGTATTTT. It is translated as CSACTRDYGTDTQYF.